This T cell receptor (beta chain) is from a study of control samples from healthy donors and cancer patients. The germline V gene has CDR1 MGHRA and CDR2 YSYEKL. This CDR3 is 14 amino acids long. V was cut by 2 bases and J by 4 bases, with 11 bases left in between. Produced via immunoSEQ multiplex PCR; TCRdb's table is partial and in-frame only. This listing includes some 180,000 clones. This sequence was found in a woman aged 25-40 years in good health. Sequenced: blood. The chain employs TRBV4-1 and TRBJ1-1; no clear D gene. CDR3 sequence: CASSQLGLGTEAFF. The CDR3 DNA reads as TGCGCCAGCAGCCAACTAGGGTTGGGCACTGAAGCTTTCTTT.